These 21 T cell receptor beta chains originate from one sample sequenced in a study of shared clonotypes between healthy human individuals. Naive CD8 cells were CD45RO-negative, positively selected for CCR7, excluding terminally differentiated effector memory CD45RA+ cells. Only in-frame clones appear in the TCRdb table, and some are missing; sequencing was by immunoSEQ multiplex PCR. In the table there are around 2.1 million clones, about 93% of which are singletons. The sample comprised naive CD8+ T cells from PBMCs. Every receptor here comes from a man younger than 35 in good health. Some clones in this sample may be carry-over from other donors' samples.

The chain has TRBV7-6 and TRBJ2-5; no clear D gene. The CDR3 totals 14 residues. Germline assignment: CDR1 SGHVS and CDR2 FNYEAQ. The V end was cut by 3 bases, the J end by 1 base, with 9 bases between. The chain's CDR3 is CASSFRARQETQYF. Here the CDR3 DNA reads TGTGCCAGCAGCTTTCGGGCGCGCCAAGAGACCCAGTACTTC. The whole variable domain, filled in from reference TRBV7-6 and TRBJ2-5, reads GAGVSQSPRYKVTKRGQDVALRCDPISGHVSLYWYRQALGQGPEFLTYFNYEAQQDKSGLPNDRFSAERPEGSISTLTIQRTEQRDSAMYRCASSFRARQETQYFGPGTRLLVL.

This chain links TRBV6-5 with TRBJ2-1, with TRBD2 identical over 12 bases. Looked up from germline, CDR1 is MNHEY and CDR2 is SVGAGI. V shed 0 bases, J shed 10 bases, and the junction held 7 bases outside the gene matches. CDR3 size: 16 residues. DNA of the CDR3: TGTGCCAGCAGTTACTCCGGCCTAGCGGGAGGGGGGGAGCAGTTCTTC. Protein sequence: CASSYSGLAGGGEQFF.

This sequence joins TRBV5-1 and TRBJ2-1, with D possibly matching TRBD2 (5 bases). Germline assignment: CDR1 SGHRS and CDR2 YFSETQ. V was clipped by 5 bases and J by 5 bases, with 17 bases between them. The CDR3 is 15 amino acids. The chain's CDR3 is CASRAGAYSHNEQFF. The CDR3 DNA follows: TGCGCCAGCAGGGCGGGTGCGTACTCGCACAATGAGCAGTTCTTC.

V is TRBV28 and J is TRBJ1-2; unclear D gene. The length of the CDR3 is 15 residues. Germline CDR1 reads MDHEN; CDR2 reads SYDVKM. V gave up 2 bases and J gave up 0 bases, with 10 bases separating them. As DNA, the CDR3 is TGTGCCAGCAGTTTAAGGCAGATAGCTAACTATGGCTACACCTTC. This codes for CASSLRQIANYGYTF.

This sequence joins TRBV25-1 and TRBJ1-6, with D uncertain. The CDR3 is made up of 13 amino acids. Per germline, CDR1 MGHDK and CDR2 SYGVNS. V was trimmed by 2 bases and J by 9 bases, leaving 8 bases between them. CDR3 region: CASSEISGSPLHF. In DNA form, the CDR3 reads TGTGCCAGCAGTGAAATAAGTGGTTCACCCCTCCACTTT.

The genes are TRBV5-6 and TRBJ2-7, with D possibly TRBD2 on 7 matching bases. Per the germline V gene, CDR1 is SGHDT and CDR2 is YYEEEE. Trimming left V 4 bases short and J 6 bases short, with 11 bases between. CDR3 size: 12 residues. The chain's CDR3 is CASSPGGSEQYF. In DNA form, the CDR3 reads TGTGCCAGCAGCCCGGGGGGCAGCGAGCAGTACTTC. Looking up the rest from reference TRBV5-6 and TRBJ2-7 gives the full variable domain: DAGVTQSPTHLIKTRGQQVTLRCSPKSGHDTVSWYQQALGQGPQFIFQYYEEEERQRGNFPDRFSGHQFPNYSSELNVNALLLGDSALYLCASSPGGSEQYFGPGTRLTVT.

The chain recombines TRBV27 with TRBJ2-1; 14 nucleotides line up with TRBD2. Germline CDR1 and CDR2: MNHEY and SMNVEV (reference sequence). The V segment lost 8 bases and the J segment 10 bases; nucleotides outside the gene matches: 13. The CDR3 loop spans 16 amino acids. CDR3 DNA: TGTGCCAGCTTCCAAAAGGGACTAGCGGGAGCTCGGGAGCAGTTCTTC. Its translation is CASFQKGLAGAREQFF.

The V call is TRBV10-3, the J call TRBJ1-2, with D hard to call. The CDR3 is 15 amino acids. Deletions cut 2 bases from V and 5 bases from J, with 15 bases between. Germline V gene data show CDR1 as ENHRY and CDR2 as SYGVKD. The CDR3 is CAISEAAGLLYGYTF. In DNA form, the CDR3 reads TGTGCCATCAGTGAGGCTGCGGGCCTACTGTATGGCTACACCTTC.

V is TRBV9 and J is TRBJ2-2; D remains ambiguous. Trimming removed 4 bases from V and 1 base from J, with 8 bases in between. The CDR3 is made up of 14 amino acids. The germline gives CDR1 SGDLS, CDR2 YYNGEE. The CDR3, as DNA: TGTGCCAGCAGCCCAGCAGGGAACACCGGGGAGCTGTTTTTT. Protein: CASSPAGNTGELFF.

V usage is TRBV6-5 and J usage is TRBJ1-1; unclear D gene. V lost 6 bases and J 1 base, leaving 9 bases between the germline ends. Looked up from germline, CDR1 is MNHEY and CDR2 is SVGAGI. The CDR3 totals 13 residues. In DNA, the CDR3 is TGTGCCAGCAGACTCACGACGAACACTGAAGCTTTCTTT. It translates to CASRLTTNTEAFF.

This clone was seen just once. The chain carries TRBV21-1 and TRBJ1-2; TRBD1, as called in the table, went unchecked against the DNA. TRBV21-1 is marked as a pseudogene. The CDR3 consists of 13 residues. The CDR3 is CASNRTSNYGYTF. The CDR3 bases are TGTGCCAGCAACAGAACGTCTAACTATGGCTACACCTTC.

The chain combines TRBV6-6 with TRBJ2-1; 10 positions match TRBD2. CDR3 length: 15 residues. V lost 2 bases and J lost 8; bases outside the gene matches: 6. The germline V gene encodes CDR1 MNHNY and CDR2 SVGAGI (reference sequence). CDR3 nucleotides: TGTGCCAGCAGTTACGGGCTAGCGGGAGACTATGAGCAGTTCTTC. It codes for CASSYGLAGDYEQFF.

Comment on this clone: A much larger clone is a single base away; this may be a read error. The identical CDR3 is also encoded by other nucleotide sequences in the sample. This chain uses TRBV19 with TRBJ1-1; the D gene is possibly TRBD1 (5 bases). V lost 1 base and J lost 4, with 7 bases in between. In germline, CDR1 is LNHDA, CDR2 SQIVND (reference sequence). The CDR3 totals 13 residues. The CDR3: CASSIGGTTEAFF. The DNA of the CDR3 is TGTGCCAGTAGTATAGGGGGGACCACTGAAGCTTTCTTT.

CDR3 residues: CASRLTGDTGELFF. The CDR3 DNA reads as TGTGCCAGTAGACTGACAGGGGACACCGGGGAGCTGTTTTTT. The chain recombines TRBV19 with TRBJ2-2; TRBD1 matches 8 bases. Germline V CDR1 and CDR2: LNHDA, SQIVND (reference sequence). The trim removed 6 bases at V and 3 bases at J, leaving 3 bases unmatched. The CDR3 covers 14 residues.

The rearrangement joins TRBV5-1 to TRBJ2-7; TRBD2 agrees at 7 bases. The V segment lost 0 bases and the J segment 3 bases; nucleotides outside the gene matches: 12. CDR3 length: 17 residues. CDR1 is SGHRS and CDR2 is YFSETQ in the germline V gene. In nucleotides, the CDR3 is TGCGCCAGCAGCTTGGAGGGAGGGGTTCCTCTAGACTACGAGCAGTACTTC. It yields the protein CASSLEGGVPLDYEQYF.

The chain joins TRBV28 to TRBJ2-1; 7 nucleotides match TRBD2. Germline CDR1 reads MDHEN; CDR2 reads SYDVKM. The CDR3 covers 14 residues. V shed 7 bases, J shed 4 bases, and the junction held 7 bases outside the gene matches. CDR3 bases: TGTGCCAGCACACCGGAGCGGGGTTACAATGAGCAGTTCTTC. It encodes CASTPERGYNEQFF. Supplemented by reference TRBV28 and TRBJ2-1, the full variable domain reads DVKVTQSSRYLVKRTGEKVFLECVQDMDHENMFWYRQDPGLGLRLIYFSYDVKMKEKGDIPEGYSVSREKKERFSLILESASTNQTSMYLCASTPERGYNEQFFGPGTRLTVL.

The CDR3 loop reads CASSPKGLDLAFF. CDR3 DNA: TGCGCCAGCAGCCCCAAGGGCCTTGATCTAGCTTTCTTT. V is TRBV4-3 and J is TRBJ1-1; no definite D call. Between the trimmed V and J ends, which lost 4 bases and 10 bases, there was a span of 16 bases. The V gene's germline CDR1 is LGHNA and CDR2 YSLEER. The CDR3 runs 13 residues.

The genes are TRBV19 and TRBJ2-7; D is undetermined. Trimming shortened V by 4 bases and J by 2 bases, and 9 bases separated the two germline ends. From germline, CDR1 is LNHDA and CDR2 SQIVND (reference sequence). The CDR3 sequence is 13 residues long. The CDR3 reads CASSKDQAYEQYF. The CDR3 DNA reads TGTGCCAGTAGTAAGGACCAGGCCTACGAGCAGTACTTC.

This clone appeared once. At one of its ends the junction is not consistent with the germline gene, which may arise from a read error. The gene calls are TRBV5-6 and TRBJ2-1; no clear D. Per the germline V gene, CDR1 is SGHDT and CDR2 is YYEEEE. CDR3 length: 14 amino acids. The CDR3 bases are TGTGCCAGCAGTCATAGTGCCTCCCACAATGAGCAGTTCTTC. This encodes CASSHSASHNEQFF. Together with reference TRBV5-6 and TRBJ2-1, the CDR3 gives the full variable domain: DAGVTQSPTHLIKTRGQQVTLRCSPKSGHDTVSWYQQALGQGPQFIFQYYEEEERQRGNFPDRFSGHQFPNYSSELNVNALLLGDSALYLCASSHSASHNEQFFGPGTRLTVL.

This clone was recorded once. The rearrangement uses TRBV30 and TRBJ2-1, with a possible D match to TRBD1 (5 bases). The CDR3 contains 14 residues. The V gene lost 7 bases and the J gene lost 6 bases, with 19 bases spanning the gap. The germline CDR1 and CDR2 sequences are GTSNPN and SVGIG (reference sequence). CDR3 DNA sequence: TGTGCCTCCCCCCTGGTAGGGGTGGGCAATGAGCAGTTCTTC. This encodes CASPLVGVGNEQFF.

For this clone: A single base separates this from a much larger clone, so it may be a read error. Other DNA sequences from this sample encode an identical CDR3 as well. The rearrangement joins TRBV7-2 to TRBJ1-5; D unresolved. V lost 1 base and J lost 7, with 5 bases in between. The CDR3 covers 12 residues. The germline V gene encodes CDR1 SGHTA and CDR2 FQGNSA. CDR3 coding DNA: TGTGCCAGCAGCTTAGTGGGACAGCCCCAGCATTTT. Residues: CASSLVGQPQHF.